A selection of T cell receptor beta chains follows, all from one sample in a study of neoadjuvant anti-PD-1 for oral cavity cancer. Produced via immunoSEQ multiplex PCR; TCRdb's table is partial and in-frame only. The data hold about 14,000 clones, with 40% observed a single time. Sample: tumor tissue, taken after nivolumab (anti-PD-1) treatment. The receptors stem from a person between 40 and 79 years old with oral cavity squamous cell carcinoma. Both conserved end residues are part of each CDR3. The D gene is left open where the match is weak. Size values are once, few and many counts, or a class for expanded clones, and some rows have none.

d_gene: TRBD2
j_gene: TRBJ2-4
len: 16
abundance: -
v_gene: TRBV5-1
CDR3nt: TGCGCCAGCAGCTACTATAGCGGGGTAGCCAAAAACATTCAGTACTTC
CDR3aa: CASSYYSGVAKNIQYF

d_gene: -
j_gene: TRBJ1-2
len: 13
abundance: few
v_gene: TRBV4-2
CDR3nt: TGTGCCAGCAGCCAAGATTCGGGGGGTGGCTACACCTTC
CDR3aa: CASSQDSGGGYTF

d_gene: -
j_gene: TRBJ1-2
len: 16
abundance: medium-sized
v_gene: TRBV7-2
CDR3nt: TGTGCCAGCAGCTTAGGGTTGTCAGGGCTGTCAGTCGGCTACACCTTC
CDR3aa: CASSLGLSGLSVGYTF

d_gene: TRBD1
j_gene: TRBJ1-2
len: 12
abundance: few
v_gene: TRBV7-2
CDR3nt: TGTGCCAGCAGCTTAACAGGGGGTGGCTACACCTTC
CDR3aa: CASSLTGGGYTF

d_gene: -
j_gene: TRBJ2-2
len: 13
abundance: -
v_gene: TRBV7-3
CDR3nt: TGTGCCAGCAGCTTACCCGTTGCCGGGGAGCTGTTTTTT
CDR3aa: CASSLPVAGELFF

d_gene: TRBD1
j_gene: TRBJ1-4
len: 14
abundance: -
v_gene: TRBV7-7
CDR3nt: TGTGCCAGCAGCCCCGGACAGGGCACTGAAAAACTGTTTTTT
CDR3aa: CASSPGQGTEKLFF

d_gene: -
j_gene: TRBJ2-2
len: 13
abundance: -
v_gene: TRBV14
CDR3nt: TGTGCCAGCAGCCCCTTCTACAGCGGGGAGCTGTTTTTT
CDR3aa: CASSPFYSGELFF

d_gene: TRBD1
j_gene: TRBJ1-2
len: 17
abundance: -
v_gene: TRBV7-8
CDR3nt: TGTGCCAGCAGCCCGAAGCCCCCCGGGACAGGGGGCTCTGGCTACACCTTC
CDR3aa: CASSPKPPGTGGSGYTF

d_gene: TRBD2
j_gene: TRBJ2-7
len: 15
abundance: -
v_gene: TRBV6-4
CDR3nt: TGTGCCAGCAGGCCAATAGCGGGGGGCAGTGACGAGCAGTACTTC
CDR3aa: CASRPIAGGSDEQYF

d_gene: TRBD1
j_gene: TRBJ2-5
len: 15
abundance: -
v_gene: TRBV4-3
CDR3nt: TGCGCCAGCAGCCCCCCCGACAGGGGGCGTGAGACCCAGTACTTC
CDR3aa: CASSPPDRGRETQYF

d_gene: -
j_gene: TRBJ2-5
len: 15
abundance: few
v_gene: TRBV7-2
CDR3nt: TGTGCCAGCAGCTTAGGAGACAGCTACCAAGAGACCCAGTACTTC
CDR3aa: CASSLGDSYQETQYF

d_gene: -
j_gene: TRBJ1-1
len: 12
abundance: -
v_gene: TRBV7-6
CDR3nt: TGTGCCAGCAGCTTAGTTGGGGGGCCAGCTTTCTTT
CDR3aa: CASSLVGGPAFF

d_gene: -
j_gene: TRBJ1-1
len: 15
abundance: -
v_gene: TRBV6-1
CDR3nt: TGTGCCAGCAGTGAAGGTACAGGAGTAACCTCCGAAGCTTTCTTT
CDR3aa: CASSEGTGVTSEAFF

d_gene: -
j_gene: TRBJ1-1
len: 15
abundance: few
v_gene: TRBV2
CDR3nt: TGTGCCAGCAGTGAAGATGACGGGGGGAACACTGAAGCTTTCTTT
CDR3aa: CASSEDDGGNTEAFF

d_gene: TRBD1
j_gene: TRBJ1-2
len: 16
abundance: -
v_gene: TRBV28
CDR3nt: TGTGCCAGCAGCCCCCGGGGACAGAGTCCCGGCTATGGCTACACCTTC
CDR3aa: CASSPRGQSPGYGYTF

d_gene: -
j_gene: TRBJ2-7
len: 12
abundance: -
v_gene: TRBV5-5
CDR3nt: TGTGCCAGCAGCTGGGACACCTACGAGCAGTACTTC
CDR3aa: CASSWDTYEQYF

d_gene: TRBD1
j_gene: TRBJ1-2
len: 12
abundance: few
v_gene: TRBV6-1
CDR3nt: TGTGCTTTGGGCAGGGGGGGCTATGGCTACACCTTC
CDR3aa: CALGRGGYGYTF

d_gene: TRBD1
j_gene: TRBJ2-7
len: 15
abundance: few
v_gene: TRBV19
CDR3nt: TGTGCCAGTAGTATGGGACAGGGGAGTCTCGGGGAGCAGTACTTC
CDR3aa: CASSMGQGSLGEQYF

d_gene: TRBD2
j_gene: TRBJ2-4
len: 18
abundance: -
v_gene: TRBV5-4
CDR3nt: TGTGCCAGCAGCTTTGGGCTAGCGGGGGGACTAGCCAAAAACATTCAGTACTTC
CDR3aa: CASSFGLAGGLAKNIQYF

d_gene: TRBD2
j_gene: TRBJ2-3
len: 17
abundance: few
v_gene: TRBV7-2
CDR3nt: TGTGCCAGCAGCTCGGGACTAGCGGGTGCTAGCACAGATACGCAGTATTTT
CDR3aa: CASSSGLAGASTDTQYF

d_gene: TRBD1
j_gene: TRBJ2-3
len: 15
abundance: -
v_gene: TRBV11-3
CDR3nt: TGTGCCAGCAGCTCGGGACAGGGGGCGGGAGATACGCAGTATTTT
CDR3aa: CASSSGQGAGDTQYF

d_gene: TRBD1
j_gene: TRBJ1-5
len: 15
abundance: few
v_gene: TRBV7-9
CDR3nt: TGTGCCAGCAGCTCTGGACAGGGGAACAATCAGCCCCAGCATTTT
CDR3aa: CASSSGQGNNQPQHF

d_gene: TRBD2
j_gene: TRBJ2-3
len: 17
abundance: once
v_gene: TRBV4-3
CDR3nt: TGCGCCAGCAGCCAAGATCGGCCGGGGGGGCCAGGGGATACGCAGTATTTT
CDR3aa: CASSQDRPGGPGDTQYF

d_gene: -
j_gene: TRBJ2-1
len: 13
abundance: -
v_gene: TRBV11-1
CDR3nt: TGTGCCAGCAGCTTAGGACGTAACAATGAGCAGTTCTTC
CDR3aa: CASSLGRNNEQFF

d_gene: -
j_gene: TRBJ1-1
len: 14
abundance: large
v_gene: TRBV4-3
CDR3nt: TGCGCCAGCAGCCAAGATCGGGGAGGAACTGAAGCTTTCTTT
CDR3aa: CASSQDRGGTEAFF

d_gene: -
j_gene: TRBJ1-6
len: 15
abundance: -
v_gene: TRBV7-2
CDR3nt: TGTGCCAGCAGCGTCCCCCGCCGGGGAGATTCACCCCTCCACTTT
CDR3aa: CASSVPRRGDSPLHF

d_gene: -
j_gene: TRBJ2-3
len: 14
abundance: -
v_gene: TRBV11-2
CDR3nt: TGTGCCAGCAGCTTAGGATTAGCGGCAGATACGCAGTATTTT
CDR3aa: CASSLGLAADTQYF

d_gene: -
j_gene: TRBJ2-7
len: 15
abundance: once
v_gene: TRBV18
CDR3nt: TGTGCCAGCTCTCCCCGGCAGGGGCTGCCGTCAGAGCAGTACTTC
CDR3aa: CASSPRQGLPSEQYF

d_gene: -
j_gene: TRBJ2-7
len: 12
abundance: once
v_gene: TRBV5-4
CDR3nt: TGTGCCAGCAGCTTGGAGGGCTACGAGCAGTACTTC
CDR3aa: CASSLEGYEQYF

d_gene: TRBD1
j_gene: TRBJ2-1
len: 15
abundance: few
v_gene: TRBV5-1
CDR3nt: TGCGCCAGCAGCAGGGGACAGGTATACTACAATGAGCAGTTCTTC
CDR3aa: CASSRGQVYYNEQFF

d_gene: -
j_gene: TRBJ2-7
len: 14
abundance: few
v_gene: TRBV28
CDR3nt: TGTGCCAGCAGTTCCCCCGTGACTGCCTACGAGCAGTACTTC
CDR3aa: CASSSPVTAYEQYF

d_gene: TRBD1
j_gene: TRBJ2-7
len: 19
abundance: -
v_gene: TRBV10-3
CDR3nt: TGTGCCATCAGTGAGTCACCGGGACAGGGGGTGAAAGGATCCTACGAGCAGTACTTC
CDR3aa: CAISESPGQGVKGSYEQYF

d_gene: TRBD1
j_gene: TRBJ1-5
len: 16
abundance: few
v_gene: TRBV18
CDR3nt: TGTGCCAGCTCGCCCGACAGGGCAGGTAGCAATCAGCCCCAGCATTTT
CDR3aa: CASSPDRAGSNQPQHF

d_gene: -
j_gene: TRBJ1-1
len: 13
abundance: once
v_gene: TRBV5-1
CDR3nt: TGCGCCAGCAGTCCCGCCGCGGACACTGAAGCTTTCTTT
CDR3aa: CASSPAADTEAFF

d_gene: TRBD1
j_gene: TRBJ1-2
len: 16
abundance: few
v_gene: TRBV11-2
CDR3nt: TGTGCCAGCAGCTCCTTAAGACAGGGGTCGGGCTATGGCTACACCTTC
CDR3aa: CASSSLRQGSGYGYTF

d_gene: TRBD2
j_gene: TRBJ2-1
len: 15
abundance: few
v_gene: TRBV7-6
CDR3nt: TGTGCCAGCCTCCCATCGGGGGGCTCCTACAATGAGCAGTTCTTC
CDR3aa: CASLPSGGSYNEQFF

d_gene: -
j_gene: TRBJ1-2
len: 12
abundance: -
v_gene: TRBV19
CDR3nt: TGTGCCAGTAGGGGGGCCGTCTATGGCTACACCTTC
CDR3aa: CASRGAVYGYTF

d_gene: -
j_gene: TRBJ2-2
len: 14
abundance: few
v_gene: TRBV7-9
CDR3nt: TGTGCCAGCAGCTCCGGGCAGAACACCGGGGAGCTGTTTTTT
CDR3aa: CASSSGQNTGELFF

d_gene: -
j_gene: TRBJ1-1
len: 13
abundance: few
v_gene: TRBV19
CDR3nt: TGTGCCAGTTGGGACGGCAGAAACACTGAAGCTTTCTTT
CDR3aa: CASWDGRNTEAFF

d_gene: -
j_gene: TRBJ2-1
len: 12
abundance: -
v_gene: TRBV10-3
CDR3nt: TGTGCCATCAGTGAGTCAGGGGGTACTGAGTTCTTC
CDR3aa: CAISESGGTEFF

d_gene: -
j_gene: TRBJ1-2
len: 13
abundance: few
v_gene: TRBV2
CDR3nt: TGTGCCAGCAGGGGGAACGGACTGGACGGCTACACCTTC
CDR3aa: CASRGNGLDGYTF